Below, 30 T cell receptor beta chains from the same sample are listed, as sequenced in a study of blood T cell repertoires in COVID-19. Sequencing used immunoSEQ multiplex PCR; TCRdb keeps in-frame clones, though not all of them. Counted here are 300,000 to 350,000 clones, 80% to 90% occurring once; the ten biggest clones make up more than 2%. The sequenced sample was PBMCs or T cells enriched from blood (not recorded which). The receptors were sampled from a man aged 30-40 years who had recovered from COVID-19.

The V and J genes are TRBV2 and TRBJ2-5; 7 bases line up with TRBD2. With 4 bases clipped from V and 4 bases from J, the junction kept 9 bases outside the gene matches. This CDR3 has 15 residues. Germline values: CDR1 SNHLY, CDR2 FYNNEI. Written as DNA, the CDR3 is TGTGCCAGCAGTGGGCCTAGCGGAGGGGCAGAGACCCAGTACTTC. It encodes CASSGPSGGAETQYF.

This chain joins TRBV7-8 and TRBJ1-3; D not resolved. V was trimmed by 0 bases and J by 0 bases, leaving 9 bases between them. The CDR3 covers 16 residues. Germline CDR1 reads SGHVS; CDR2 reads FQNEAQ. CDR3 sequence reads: CASSLASGSSGNTIYF. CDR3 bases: TGTGCCAGCAGCTTAGCGTCCGGGAGCTCTGGAAACACCATATATTTT. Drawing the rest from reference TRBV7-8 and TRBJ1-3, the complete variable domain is GAGVSQSPRYKVAKRGQDVALRCDPISGHVSLFWYQQALGQGPEFLTYFQNEAQLDKSGLPSDRFFAERPEGSVSTLKIQRTQQEDSAVYLCASSLASGSSGNTIYFGEGSWLTVV.

CDR3 DNA: TGTGCCAGCAGCGCCAGGAGGGGACCCACGGACGAGCAGTACTTC. Translated: CASSARRGPTDEQYF. The V gene is TRBV7-6, the J gene TRBJ2-7, with D perhaps matching TRBD2 (6 bases). CDR1 SGHVS and CDR2 FNYEAQ come from the germline V gene. Trimming pared 5 bases from V and 5 bases from J, leaving 19 bases between. CDR3 size: 15 residues.

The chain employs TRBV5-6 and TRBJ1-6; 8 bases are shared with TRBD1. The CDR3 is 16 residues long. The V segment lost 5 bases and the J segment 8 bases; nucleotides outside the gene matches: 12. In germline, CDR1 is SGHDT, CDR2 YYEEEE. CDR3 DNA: TGTGCCAGCAGTCTCCGGAGGGACAGGTTAGATTCACCCCTCCACTTT. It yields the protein CASSLRRDRLDSPLHF.

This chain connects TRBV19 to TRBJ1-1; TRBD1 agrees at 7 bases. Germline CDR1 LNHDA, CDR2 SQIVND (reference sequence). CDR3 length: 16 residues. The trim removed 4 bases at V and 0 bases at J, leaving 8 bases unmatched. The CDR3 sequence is CASSTLWDSVNTEAFF. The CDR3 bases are TGTGCCAGTAGTACCCTCTGGGACAGCGTGAACACTGAAGCTTTCTTT.

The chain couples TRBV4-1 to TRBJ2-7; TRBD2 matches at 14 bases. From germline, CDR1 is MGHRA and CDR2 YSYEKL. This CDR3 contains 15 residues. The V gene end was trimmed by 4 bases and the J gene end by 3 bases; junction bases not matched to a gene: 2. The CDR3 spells CASSLGTSGGYEQYF. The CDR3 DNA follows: TGCGCCAGCAGCCTGGGGACTAGCGGGGGCTACGAGCAGTACTTC.

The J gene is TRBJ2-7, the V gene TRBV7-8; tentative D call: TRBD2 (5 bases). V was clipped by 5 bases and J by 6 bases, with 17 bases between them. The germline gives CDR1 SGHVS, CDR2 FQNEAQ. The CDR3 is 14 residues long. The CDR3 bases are TGTGCCAGCAGCAATCTAGCAACGTTCCTCGAGCAGTACTTC. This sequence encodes CASSNLATFLEQYF.

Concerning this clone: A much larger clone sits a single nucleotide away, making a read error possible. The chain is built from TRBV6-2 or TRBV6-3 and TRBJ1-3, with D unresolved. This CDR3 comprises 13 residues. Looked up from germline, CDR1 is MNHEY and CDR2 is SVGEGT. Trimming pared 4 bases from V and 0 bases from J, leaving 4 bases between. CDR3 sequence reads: CASSSSSGNTIYF. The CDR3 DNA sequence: TGTGCCAGCAGTTCGAGCTCTGGAAACACCATATATTTT.

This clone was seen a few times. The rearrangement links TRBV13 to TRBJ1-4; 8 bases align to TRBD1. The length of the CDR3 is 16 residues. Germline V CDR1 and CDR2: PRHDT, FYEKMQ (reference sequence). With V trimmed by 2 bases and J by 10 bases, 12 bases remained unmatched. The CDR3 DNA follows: TGTGCCAGCAGCTTACCTGTCGGACAGGGAGCCGGAAAACTGTTTTTT. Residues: CASSLPVGQGAGKLFF.

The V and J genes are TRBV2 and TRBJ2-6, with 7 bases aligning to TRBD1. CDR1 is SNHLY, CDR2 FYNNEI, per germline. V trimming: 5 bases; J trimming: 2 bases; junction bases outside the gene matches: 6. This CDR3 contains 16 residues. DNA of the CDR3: TGTGCCAGCAGTTTCACAGGGGTTGCTGGGGCCAACGTCCTGACTTTC. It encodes CASSFTGVAGANVLTF.

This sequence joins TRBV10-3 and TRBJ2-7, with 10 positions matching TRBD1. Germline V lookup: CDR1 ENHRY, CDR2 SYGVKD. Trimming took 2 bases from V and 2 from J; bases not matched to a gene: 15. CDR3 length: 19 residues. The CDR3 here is CAISETRRIGQGVTYEQYF. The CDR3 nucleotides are TGTGCCATCAGTGAGACGAGACGCATAGGACAGGGGGTTACCTACGAGCAGTACTTC.

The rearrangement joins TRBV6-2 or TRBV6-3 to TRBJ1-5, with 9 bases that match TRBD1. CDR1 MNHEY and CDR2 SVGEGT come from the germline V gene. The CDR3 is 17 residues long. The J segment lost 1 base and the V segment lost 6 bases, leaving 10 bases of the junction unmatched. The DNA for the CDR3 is TGTGCCAGCAGCCGTCCCGGGACAGGGATCAGCAATCAGCCCCAGCATTTT. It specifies CASSRPGTGISNQPQHF.

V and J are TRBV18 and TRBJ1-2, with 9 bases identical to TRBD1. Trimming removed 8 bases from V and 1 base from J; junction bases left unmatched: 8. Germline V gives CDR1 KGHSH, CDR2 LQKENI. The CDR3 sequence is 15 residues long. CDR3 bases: TGTGCCAGCACGCCCGGGACAGGGAATAACTATGGCTACACCTTC. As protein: CASTPGTGNNYGYTF.

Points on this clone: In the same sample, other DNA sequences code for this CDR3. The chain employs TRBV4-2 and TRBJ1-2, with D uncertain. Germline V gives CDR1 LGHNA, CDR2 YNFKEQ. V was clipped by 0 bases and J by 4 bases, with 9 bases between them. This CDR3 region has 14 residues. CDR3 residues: CASSQDSGSYGYTF. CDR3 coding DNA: TGTGCCAGCAGCCAAGATTCCGGGAGCTATGGCTACACCTTC.

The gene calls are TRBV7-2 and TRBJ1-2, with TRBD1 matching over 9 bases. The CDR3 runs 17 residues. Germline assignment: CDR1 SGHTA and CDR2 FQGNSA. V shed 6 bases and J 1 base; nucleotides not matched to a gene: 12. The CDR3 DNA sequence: TGTGCCAGCAGTCAATTCAGCCGGGACAGGGATAACTATGGCTACACCTTC. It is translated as CASSQFSRDRDNYGYTF.

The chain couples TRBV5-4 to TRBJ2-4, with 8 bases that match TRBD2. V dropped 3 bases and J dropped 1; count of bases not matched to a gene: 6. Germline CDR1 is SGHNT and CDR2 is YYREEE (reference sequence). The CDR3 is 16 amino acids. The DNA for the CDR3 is TGTGCCAGCAGCTCAAGCGGGGGAACGGCCAAAAACATTCAGTACTTC. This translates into CASSSSGGTAKNIQYF.

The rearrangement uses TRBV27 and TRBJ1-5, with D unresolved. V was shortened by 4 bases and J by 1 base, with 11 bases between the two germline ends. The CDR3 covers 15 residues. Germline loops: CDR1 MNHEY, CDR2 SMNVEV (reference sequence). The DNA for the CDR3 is TGTGCCAGCAGTTGGTTTGCGGGGAGCAATCAGCCCCAGCATTTT. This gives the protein CASSWFAGSNQPQHF.

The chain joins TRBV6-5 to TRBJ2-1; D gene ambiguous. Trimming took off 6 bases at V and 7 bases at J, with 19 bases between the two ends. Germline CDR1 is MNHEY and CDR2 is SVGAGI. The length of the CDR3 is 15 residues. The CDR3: CASRSSPNPLNEQFF. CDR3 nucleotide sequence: TGTGCCAGCAGATCAAGCCCTAATCCACTTAATGAGCAGTTCTTC.

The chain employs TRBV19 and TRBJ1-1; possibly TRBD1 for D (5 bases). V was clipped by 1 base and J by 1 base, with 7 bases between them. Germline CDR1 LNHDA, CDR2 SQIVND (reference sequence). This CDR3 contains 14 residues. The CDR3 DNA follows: TGTGCCAGTAGTATAGTCGGGGGGAACACTGAAGCTTTCTTT. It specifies CASSIVGGNTEAFF.

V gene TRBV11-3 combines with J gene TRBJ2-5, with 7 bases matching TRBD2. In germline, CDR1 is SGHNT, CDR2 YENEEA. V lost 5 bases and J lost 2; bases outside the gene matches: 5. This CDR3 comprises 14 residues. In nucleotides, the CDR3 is TGTGCCAGCAGCCCGGGGGGATCACAAGAGACCCAGTACTTC. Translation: CASSPGGSQETQYF.

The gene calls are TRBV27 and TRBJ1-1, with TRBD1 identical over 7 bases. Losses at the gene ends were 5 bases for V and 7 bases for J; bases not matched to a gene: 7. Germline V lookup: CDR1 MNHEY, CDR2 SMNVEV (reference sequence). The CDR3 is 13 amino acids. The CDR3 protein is CASSLNRDSEAFF. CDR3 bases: TGTGCCAGCAGTCTCAACCGGGACAGTGAAGCTTTCTTT.

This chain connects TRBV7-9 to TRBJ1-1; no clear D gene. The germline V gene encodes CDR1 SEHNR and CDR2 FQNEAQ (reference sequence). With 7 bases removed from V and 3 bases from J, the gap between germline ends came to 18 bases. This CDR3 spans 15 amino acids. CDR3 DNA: TGTGCCAGCACCCCACGGTCCAGGCCGGACACTGAAGCTTTCTTT. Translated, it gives CASTPRSRPDTEAFF.

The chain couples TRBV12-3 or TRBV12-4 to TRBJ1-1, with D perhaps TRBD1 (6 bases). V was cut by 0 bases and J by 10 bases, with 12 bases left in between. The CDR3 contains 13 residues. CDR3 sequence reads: CASSLAGAGGAFF. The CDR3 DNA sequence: TGTGCCAGCAGTTTAGCGGGGGCAGGTGGAGCTTTCTTT.

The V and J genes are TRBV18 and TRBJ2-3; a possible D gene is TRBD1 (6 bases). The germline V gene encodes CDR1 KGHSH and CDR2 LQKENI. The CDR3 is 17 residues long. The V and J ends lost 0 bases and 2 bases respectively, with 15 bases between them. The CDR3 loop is CASSPPRDILSTDTQYF. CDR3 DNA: TGTGCCAGCTCACCACCAAGGGACATACTCTCCACAGATACGCAGTATTTT.

The DNA of the CDR3 is TGTGCCAGCAGCTTTCTCAGTGTTGGTACTGAAGCTTTCTTT. Protein: CASSFLSVGTEAFF. The V gene is TRBV7-9, the J gene TRBJ1-1, with no clear D. CDR3 length equals 14 residues. Trimming took off 3 bases at V and 5 bases at J, with 13 bases between the two ends. Germline CDR1 is SEHNR and CDR2 is FQNEAQ (reference sequence).

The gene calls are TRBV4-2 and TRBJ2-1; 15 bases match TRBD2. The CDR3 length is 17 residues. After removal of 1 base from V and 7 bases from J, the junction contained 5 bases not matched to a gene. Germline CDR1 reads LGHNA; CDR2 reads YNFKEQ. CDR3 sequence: CASSQAPGLAGGNEQFF. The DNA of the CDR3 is TGTGCCAGCAGCCAAGCCCCCGGACTAGCGGGGGGGAATGAGCAGTTCTTC.

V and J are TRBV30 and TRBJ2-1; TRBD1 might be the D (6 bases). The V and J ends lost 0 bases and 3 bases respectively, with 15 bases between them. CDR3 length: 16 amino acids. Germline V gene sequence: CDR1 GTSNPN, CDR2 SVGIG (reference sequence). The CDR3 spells CAWSVGHRYYYNEQFF. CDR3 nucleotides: TGTGCCTGGAGTGTGGGACACCGCTACTACTACAATGAGCAGTTCTTC.

For the CDR3, the DNA is TGTGCCAGCACCTCCGACACCGGGGAGCTGTTTTTT. Amino acid sequence: CASTSDTGELFF. The chain uses TRBV2 and TRBJ2-2; D remains unclear. Germline values: CDR1 SNHLY, CDR2 FYNNEI. The CDR3 runs to 12 residues. Trimming removed 7 bases at V and 3 bases at J, with 6 bases between.

The CDR3 DNA reads as TGTGCCAGCAGCCCCACCTTATCACTAGCGGGGGGGTACACCGGGGAGCTGTTTTTT. Its protein is CASSPTLSLAGGYTGELFF. V usage is TRBV7-8 and J usage is TRBJ2-2; 13 bases line up with TRBD2. The ends lost 5 bases at V and 3 bases at J; junction bases unmatched: 12. Germline V gene lookup returns CDR1 SGHVS and CDR2 FQNEAQ. The length of the CDR3 is 19 residues.

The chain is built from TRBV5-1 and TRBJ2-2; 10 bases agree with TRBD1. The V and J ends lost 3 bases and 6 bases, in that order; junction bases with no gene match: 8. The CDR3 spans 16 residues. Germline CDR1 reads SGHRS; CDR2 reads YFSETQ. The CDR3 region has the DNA TGCGCCAGCAGCTCGGGGACAGGGGAAGGCGCCGGGGAGCTGTTTTTT. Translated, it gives CASSSGTGEGAGELFF. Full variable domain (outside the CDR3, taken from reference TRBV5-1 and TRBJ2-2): KAGVTQTPRYLIKTRGQQVTLSCSPISGHRSVSWYQQTPGQGLQFLFEYFSETQRNKGNFPGRFSGRQFSNSRSEMNVSTLELGDSALYLCASSSGTGEGAGELFFGEGSRLTVL.